The 26 T cell receptor beta chains below were found in one sample sequenced in a study of identifying expanded T cells in peripheral blood. Profiled with immunoSEQ multiplex PCR; TCRdb holds only in-frame clones, not every one. The sample gives tens of thousands of clones, more than 75% of which show up once; around 4.3% is in the top ten. The sequenced sample was blood. The receptors stem from a person between 18 and 75 years old in good health.

The chain is built from TRBV19 and TRBJ1-5; D possibly corresponds to TRBD1 (6 bases). CDR1 and CDR2 from the germline V gene are LNHDA and SQIVND (reference sequence). V was cut by 4 bases and J by 4 bases, with 20 bases left in between. CDR3 length: 17 amino acids. CDR3 amino acids: CASSTLNGQRLNQPQHF. CDR3 in DNA: TGTGCCAGTAGTACCTTGAACGGACAGCGTCTAAATCAGCCCCAGCATTTT.

V is TRBV6-5 and J is TRBJ2-3; no definite D call. Trimming removed 6 bases from V and 4 bases from J, with 11 bases in between. The germline CDR1 and CDR2 sequences are MNHEY and SVGAGI. This CDR3 contains 13 residues. CDR3 DNA: TGTGCCAGCAGCTTACGAGTTCCAGATACGCAGTATTTT. Translating it yields CASSLRVPDTQYF.

A single count supports this clone. This chain uses TRBV7-2 with TRBJ1-3, with a tentative D call TRBD1 (6 bases). The CDR3 runs to 13 residues. Germline-derived CDR1 and CDR2 are SGHTA and FQGNSA. Between the trimmed V and J ends, which lost 4 bases and 5 bases, there was a span of 9 bases. CDR3 in amino acids: CASSSRGRNTIYF. CDR3 DNA: TGTGCCAGCAGCTCCAGGGGAAGAAACACCATATATTTT.

This clone appeared once. The chain joins TRBV7-2 to TRBJ2-3; D ambiguous. This CDR3 comprises 13 residues. Germline V gene sequence: CDR1 SGHTA, CDR2 FQGNSA. V lost 3 bases, J lost 1 base, and 5 bases lay in between. The CDR3 region has the DNA TGTGCCAGCAGCTTTTCCGGCACAGATACGCAGTATTTT. Residues: CASSFSGTDTQYF.

The J gene is TRBJ1-4, the V gene TRBV14, with D unclear. The V gene lost 4 bases and the J gene lost 4 bases, with 13 bases spanning the gap. Germline lookup yields CDR1 SGHDN and CDR2 FVKESK. There are 15 residues in the CDR3. CDR3 amino acids: CASSLSGRFNEKLFF. The CDR3 bases are TGTGCCAGCAGCCTAAGCGGACGGTTTAATGAAAAACTGTTTTTT.

This chain links TRBV27 with TRBJ1-6, with D possibly being TRBD1 (6 bases). CDR3 length: 19 amino acids. Germline V gene data show CDR1 as MNHEY and CDR2 as SMNVEV (reference sequence). V was clipped by 0 bases and J by 0 bases, with 15 bases between them. The CDR3 nucleotides are TGTGCCAGCAGTTTATCGAGGACAGTTTTAAGCTCCTATAATTCACCCCTCCACTTT. Translation: CASSLSRTVLSSYNSPLHF.

The chain carries TRBV7-8 and TRBJ2-7, with a tentative D call TRBD1 (5 bases). Germline V gives CDR1 SGHVS, CDR2 FQNEAQ. There are 15 residues in the CDR3. Deletions cut 3 bases from V and 3 bases from J, with 15 bases between. The CDR3 DNA follows: TGTGCCAGCAGCTTTCAGACCCAGGGTGGCTACGAGCAGTACTTC. Its translation is CASSFQTQGGYEQYF. The entire variable domain, with the rest obtained from reference TRBV7-8 and TRBJ2-7, is as follows: GAGVSQSPRYKVAKRGQDVALRCDPISGHVSLFWYQQALGQGPEFLTYFQNEAQLDKSGLPSDRFFAERPEGSVSTLKIQRTQQEDSAVYLCASSFQTQGGYEQYFGPGTRLTVT.

The genes are TRBV7-2 and TRBJ2-7; TRBD1 agrees at 7 bases. V lost 5 bases to trimming and J lost 6 bases; unmatched junction nucleotides: 19. The CDR3 extends over 17 amino acids. CDR1 and CDR2 from the germline V gene are SGHTA and FQGNSA. CDR3 nucleotides: TGTGCCAGCAGCCCGAGAACCGTTACAGGGGAACAGGGCGAGCAGTACTTC. Its translation: CASSPRTVTGEQGEQYF.

By share of the sample, this clone is medium-sized. The rearrangement uses TRBV6-1 and TRBJ2-2; D is unresolved. The V end was cut by 1 base, the J end by 3 bases, with 3 bases between. Germline CDR1 reads MNHNS; CDR2 reads SASEGT. The CDR3 is 13 residues long. The DNA for the CDR3 is TGTGCCAGCAGTGAAGGGGACACCGGGGAGCTGTTTTTT. Translated, it gives CASSEGDTGELFF.

This chain joins TRBV5-6 and TRBJ2-7; D is unclear. The V end lost 4 bases, the J end lost 3 bases, and 17 bases lay between the germline ends. Germline values: CDR1 SGHDT, CDR2 YYEEEE. CDR3 length equals 15 residues. The CDR3 DNA follows: TGTGCCAGCAGCCTTGTTGGCCGAACTGACTACGAGCAGTACTTC. Encoded protein: CASSLVGRTDYEQYF.

This sequence joins TRBV5-8 and TRBJ1-4, with D possibly being TRBD1 (6 bases). This CDR3 is 15 amino acids long. The V gene lost 5 bases and the J gene lost 10 bases, with 21 bases spanning the gap. The germline V gene has CDR1 SGHTS and CDR2 YDEGEE. Written as DNA, the CDR3 is TGTGCCAGCAGGGGCTTCGGACAGTCGGTCGGAAAACTGTTTTTT. Encoded protein: CASRGFGQSVGKLFF.

The chain links TRBV6-6 to TRBJ1-5; D perhaps matches TRBD1 (5 bases). Deletions cut 5 bases from V and 7 bases from J, with 12 bases between. This CDR3 is 13 amino acids long. Germline-derived CDR1 and CDR2 are MNHNY and SVGAGI (reference sequence). The CDR3 spells CASSTQGRQPQHF. CDR3 bases: TGTGCCAGCAGTACCCAGGGAAGGCAGCCCCAGCATTTT.

This clone was counted a single time. The V and J genes are TRBV15 and TRBJ1-5; TRBD1 agrees at 7 bases. The V gene's germline CDR1 is LNHNV and CDR2 YYDKDF (reference sequence). The CDR3 has 14 residues. V shed 4 bases, J shed 4 bases, and the junction held 4 bases outside the gene matches. The CDR3 region has the DNA TGTGCCACCAGCACTAGACAGGGTAATCAGCCCCAGCATTTT. Translated: CATSTRQGNQPQHF.

CDR3 in DNA: TGTGCCAGCAGCTTGGGTCGTGGCTACACCTTC. Protein: CASSLGRGYTF. The chain is built from TRBV7-6 and TRBJ1-2; D gene ambiguous. The germline V and J ends were trimmed by 3 bases and 7 bases, with 6 bases remaining between them. Germline CDR1 SGHVS, CDR2 FNYEAQ. This CDR3 region has 11 residues.

The chain has TRBV7-8 and TRBJ1-2; possible D gene TRBD1, 5 bases. Germline V gene lookup returns CDR1 SGHVS and CDR2 FQNEAQ. With 6 bases removed from V and 5 bases from J, the gap between germline ends came to 22 bases. The CDR3 runs to 16 residues. The CDR3, as DNA: TGTGCCAGCAGTTTTGGTGGGGGAATGGCTGGGTATGGCTACACCTTC. This gives the protein CASSFGGGMAGYGYTF.

This clone was detected a few times. The rearrangement uses TRBV12-5 and TRBJ1-4; D unclear. Per germline, CDR1 LGHNT and CDR2 FRNRAP. The CDR3 extends over 14 amino acids. Trimming stripped 5 bases from V and 4 bases from J, with 11 bases between. The CDR3 nucleotides read TGTGCTAGTGGTACTGGAGGCTTTAATGAAAAACTGTTTTTT. As protein: CASGTGGFNEKLFF.

V usage is TRBV4-3 and J usage is TRBJ2-5; 7 bases agree with TRBD2. CDR1 and CDR2 from the germline V gene are LGHNA and YSLEER. The junction had 3 bases not matched to a gene; V was cut back by 0 bases and J by 2 bases. The CDR3 has 15 amino acids. The DNA of the CDR3 is TGCGCCAGCAGCCAAGATTTAGCGGGTCAAGAGACCCAGTACTTC. Its protein product is CASSQDLAGQETQYF.

This clone was seen a handful of times. V and J are TRBV11-2 and TRBJ1-1; no clear D. V lost 5 bases to trimming and J lost 3 bases, with 4 bases between them. The CDR3 has 11 residues. CDR1 is SGHAT, CDR2 FQNNGV, per germline. CDR3 residues: CASSIYTEAFF. As DNA, the CDR3 is TGTGCCAGCAGCATTTACACTGAAGCTTTCTTT.

The chain uses TRBV7-2 and TRBJ2-2; D call uncertain. Germline V lookup: CDR1 SGHTA, CDR2 FQGNSA. Trimming shortened V by 0 bases and J by 4 bases, and 9 bases separated the two germline ends. The CDR3 extends over 15 amino acids. CDR3 loop: CASSLAGPGTGELFF. The CDR3 DNA sequence: TGTGCCAGCAGCTTAGCAGGGCCCGGCACCGGGGAGCTGTTTTTT.

The rearrangement links TRBV6-1 to TRBJ2-2; D is possibly TRBD2 (6 bases). Germline CDR1 MNHNS, CDR2 SASEGT. The CDR3 length is 16 residues. Trimming took off 5 bases at V and 7 bases at J, with 20 bases between the two ends. In nucleotides, the CDR3 is TGTGCCAGCAGTAAAGGGAAATGGGGGACTGGCGGGGAGCTGTTTTTT. Its protein product is CASSKGKWGTGGELFF.

This clone was picked up one time. The V call is TRBV19, the J call TRBJ1-3, with 9 bases matching TRBD1. The CDR3 covers 16 residues. J was trimmed by 4 bases and V by 8 bases; bases with no gene match: 12. The germline V gene encodes CDR1 LNHDA and CDR2 SQIVND (reference sequence). The CDR3 nucleotides read TGTGCCAGTGGGAGTGCCGGGACAGGGCTAGGAAACACCATATATTTT. Residues: CASGSAGTGLGNTIYF.

The chain carries TRBV11-3 and TRBJ2-7, with D hard to call. Germline CDR1 reads SGHNT; CDR2 reads YENEEA. The V end was cut by 8 bases, the J end by 4 bases, with 12 bases between. The CDR3 is 12 residues long. The chain's CDR3 is CASSRSSYEQYF. CDR3 sequence (DNA): TGTGCCAGCTCCAGGTCCTCGTACGAGCAGTACTTC.

V gene TRBV19 combines with J gene TRBJ1-1; D is possibly TRBD1 (5 bases). The CDR3 length is 15 residues. Trimming cost V 5 bases and J 5 bases, with 18 bases left between them. Germline values: CDR1 LNHDA, CDR2 SQIVND (reference sequence). The CDR3 is CASSPDFQGRTEAFF. For the CDR3, the DNA is TGTGCCAGTAGTCCAGACTTCCAGGGACGGACTGAAGCTTTCTTT.

This chain connects TRBV6-1 to TRBJ1-6; 7 bases map to TRBD1. The CDR3 is 17 amino acids. Germline V gene lookup returns CDR1 MNHNS and CDR2 SASEGT. V shed 0 bases, J shed 7 bases, and the junction held 9 bases outside the gene matches. In DNA, the CDR3 is TGTGCCAGCAGTGAAGCCGAAGCAGGGGGTTGGAATTCACCCCTCCACTTT. It translates to CASSEAEAGGWNSPLHF.

This clone was counted only a few times. The rearrangement uses TRBV5-6 and TRBJ2-5; possible D gene TRBD2, 5 bases. V gave up 4 bases and J gave up 4 bases, with 17 bases separating them. Germline values: CDR1 SGHDT, CDR2 YYEEEE. This CDR3 has 15 residues. CDR3 sequence (DNA): TGTGCCAGCAGCCCAGGACCCCGAGAGGGAGAGACCCAGTACTTC. It yields the protein CASSPGPREGETQYF.

CDR3: CASSYMGSGANVLTF. DNA for the CDR3: TGTGCCAGCAGTTATATGGGCTCTGGGGCCAACGTCCTGACTTTC. The chain joins TRBV9 to TRBJ2-6; no definite D call. CDR1 is SGDLS and CDR2 is YYNGEE in the germline V gene. The V and J ends lost 5 bases and 0 bases respectively, with 9 bases between them. The CDR3 runs to 15 residues.